The source of this TCR beta chain is a study of CD8+ T cells in alopecia areata. Whole-study results and caveats: Sequence data from scalp samples additionally include resident alphabeta T cells of normal skin.

The CDR3 spans 14 residues. Per germline, CDR1 SGHNT and CDR2 YYREEE (reference sequence). V gave up 1 base and J gave up 4 bases, with 9 bases separating them. As for this clone: The antigen is undetermined.

As the sequencing template, cDNA was produced by extracting RNA and reverse transcribing it. Clones were sequenced by immunoSEQ multiplex PCR, and TCRdb holds only the in-frame ones, with some missing. The table includes hundreds of thousands of clones, more than 55% detected once. Treatment described: oral pan-JAK inhibitor, 5-10 mg twice daily. The V gene is TRBV5-4, the J gene TRBJ2-1, with unresolved D. The clonotype originates from a human donor with alopecia areata. The sequencing used CD4+ T cells sorted from blood, collected around week 44, from a patient treated with tofacitinib. The CDR3 reads CASSLLSGYNEQFF. CDR3 DNA sequence: TGTGCCAGCAGCTTGCTTAGTGGGTACAATGAGCAGTTCTTC. Based on the CDR3 plus reference TRBV5-4 and TRBJ2-1, the full variable domain is ETGVTQSPTHLIKTRGQQVTLRCSSQSGHNTVSWYQQALGQGPQFIFQYYREEENGRGNFPPRFSGLQFPNYSSELNVNALELDDSALYLCASSLLSGYNEQFFGPGTRLTVL.